This T cell receptor (beta chain) was sequenced in a study of shared T cell receptors in the human thymus. V gave up 4 bases and J gave up 2 bases; unmatched junction bases: 4. CDR1 SEHNR and CDR2 FQNEAQ come from the germline V gene (reference sequence). The CDR3 runs to 16 residues. The table came from immunoSEQ multiplex PCR; TCRdb's copy has only in-frame clones and leaves some out. This table holds just under 550,000 clones, 75% to 85% found once. The same specimen was also included in a second study, on human thymus T cells. That paper states: The donors were infants in Finland with congenital heart defects, otherwise immunologically healthy. Surgeons resected thymus tissue during corrective heart surgery. The authors found apparently biased V and J gene usage in thymic and blood repertoires. Unrelated individuals had highly overlapping thymic repertoires, as reported in related research.

The sequence derives from a boy in the first two years of life with a congenital heart defect. The source material was thymocytes. This chain joins TRBV7-9 and TRBJ2-3, with 12 positions matching TRBD2. The CDR3 DNA reads TGTGCCAGCAGCTCGCGGACTAGCGGGGCCACAGATACGCAGTATTTT. It encodes CASSSRTSGATDTQYF.